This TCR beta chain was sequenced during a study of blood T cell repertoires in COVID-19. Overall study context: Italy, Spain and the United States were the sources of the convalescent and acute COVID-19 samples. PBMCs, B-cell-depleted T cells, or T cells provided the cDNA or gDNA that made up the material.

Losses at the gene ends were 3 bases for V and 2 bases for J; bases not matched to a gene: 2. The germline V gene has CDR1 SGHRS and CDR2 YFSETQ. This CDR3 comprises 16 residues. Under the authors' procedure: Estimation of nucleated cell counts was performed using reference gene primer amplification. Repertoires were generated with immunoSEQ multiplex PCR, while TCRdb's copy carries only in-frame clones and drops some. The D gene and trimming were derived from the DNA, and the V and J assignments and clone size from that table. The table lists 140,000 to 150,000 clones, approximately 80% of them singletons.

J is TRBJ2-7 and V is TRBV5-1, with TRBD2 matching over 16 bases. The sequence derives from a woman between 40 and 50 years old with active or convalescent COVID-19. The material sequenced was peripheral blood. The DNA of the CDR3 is TGCGCCAGCAGCTCGGGACTAGCGGGAGGGGCCTACGAGCAGTACTTC. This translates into CASSSGLAGGAYEQYF.